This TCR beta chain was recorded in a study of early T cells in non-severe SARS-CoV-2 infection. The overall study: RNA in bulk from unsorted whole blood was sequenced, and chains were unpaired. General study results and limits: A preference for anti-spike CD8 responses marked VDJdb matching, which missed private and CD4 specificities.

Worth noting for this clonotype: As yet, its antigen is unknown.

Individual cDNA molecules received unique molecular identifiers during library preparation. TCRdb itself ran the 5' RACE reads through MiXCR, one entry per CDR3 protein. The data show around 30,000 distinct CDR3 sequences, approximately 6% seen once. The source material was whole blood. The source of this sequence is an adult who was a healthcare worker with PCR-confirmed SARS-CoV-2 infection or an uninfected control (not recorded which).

In DNA, the CDR3 is TGTGCCAGTAGGGGGACCGGGACAGCGAACACTGAAGCTTTCTTT. Encoded protein: CASRGTGTANTEAFF. The V call is TRBV7-9, the J call TRBJ1-1, with TRBD1 identical over 7 bases. Germline CDR1 is SEHNR and CDR2 is FQNEAQ (reference sequence). Losses at the gene ends were 9 bases for V and 1 base for J; bases not matched to a gene: 11. This CDR3 spans 15 amino acids.